This T cell receptor (beta chain) was found in a study of blood T cell repertoires in COVID-19. Study in general: The study drew acute and convalescent COVID-19 samples from the United States, Italy and Spain. Sources were T cells, B-cell-depleted T cells, or PBMCs; the material itself was cDNA or gDNA.

Source study methods: Scientists estimated how many nucleated cells there were by amplifying reference gene primers. Using immunoSEQ multiplex PCR, the repertoire was profiled, and TCRdb retains in-frame clones only, with some absent. That table gives V, J and clone size, and the DNA gave D and trimming. Of under 250,000 clones listed, roughly 87% are singletons. Trimming cost V 3 bases and J 0 bases, with 13 bases left between them. This CDR3 region has 16 residues. The germline V gene encodes CDR1 SEHNR and CDR2 FQNEAQ (reference sequence). The study drew participants aged roughly 18 to 95 years from 20 to 30 US areas.

This chain links TRBV7-9 with TRBJ2-3; D may be TRBD2 (5 bases). The clonotype was recovered from a woman in her 30s with acute COVID-19. Material: PBMCs or T cells enriched from blood (not recorded which). CDR3 sequence: CASSFPKAVSTDTQYF. The CDR3 nucleotides are TGTGCCAGCAGCTTTCCGAAAGCGGTTAGCACAGATACGCAGTATTTT.